The 5 T cell receptor beta chains listed next were all sequenced from one sample in a study of blood T cells in healthy people across ages. Combining a sample-barcoded 5' primer with a J-beta primer mix, a second PCR ran for 7 to 11 cycles. TCRdb redid the calling of the 5' RACE reads with MiXCR, one entry per CDR3 protein. The sample yields about 670,000 distinct CDR3 sequences, over 40% seen once. Specimen: blood. The receptors stem from a woman of 80 years or more in good health.

The chain joins TRBV20-1 to TRBJ2-3; tentatively, D is TRBD1 or TRBD2 (5 bases each). Per germline, CDR1 DFQATT and CDR2 SNEGSKA (reference sequence). This CDR3 contains 13 residues. Trimming stripped 4 bases from V and 3 bases from J, with 11 bases between. CDR3 DNA: TGCAGTGCTATGGGACGTGGGACAGATACGCAGTATTTT. The encoded protein is CSAMGRGTDTQYF.

This clonotype was seen a few times. V and J are TRBV6-1 and TRBJ2-6; unclear D gene. V was pared by 6 bases and J by 0 bases, with 21 bases between. The CDR3 is 19 amino acids. Germline V gene lookup returns CDR1 MNHNS and CDR2 SASEGT. CDR3 in amino acids: CASSQDMILIGSGANVLTF. DNA of the CDR3: TGTGCCAGCAGCCAAGACATGATTCTAATTGGCTCTGGGGCCAACGTCCTGACTTTC.

This clonotype was seen only a few times. The chain is built from TRBV21-1 and TRBJ2-1; TRBD2 is taken as the D call from the table, unchecked against the DNA. TRBV21-1 is marked as a pseudogene. The CDR3 length is 14 residues. CDR3 coding DNA: TGTGCCAGCATTTTAGCGGGAGAGGTCAATGAGCAGTTCTTC. It codes for CASILAGEVNEQFF.

The rearrangement uses TRBV15 and TRBJ2-1, with a tentative D call TRBD2 (5 bases). The V gene lost 0 bases and the J gene lost 10 bases, with 19 bases spanning the gap. Looked up from germline, CDR1 is LNHNV and CDR2 is YYDKDF (reference sequence). The CDR3 has 16 amino acids. The CDR3 region is CATSRDVVSWSGEQFF. The CDR3 DNA reads TGTGCCACCAGCAGAGATGTAGTATCTTGGTCGGGAGAGCAGTTCTTC.

The chain is built from TRBV15 and TRBJ2-3, with D unresolved. CDR1 is LNHNV and CDR2 is YYDKDF in the germline V gene (reference sequence). This CDR3 is built from 15 residues. The ends were cut back, 0 bases at V and 0 bases at J, with 7 bases in the middle. CDR3 nucleotides: TGTGCCACCAGCAGAGATCGAGACAGCACAGATACGCAGTATTTT. It specifies CATSRDRDSTDTQYF.